Shown below are 5 T cell receptor beta chains from a single sample sequenced in a study of blood T cell repertoires in COVID-19. This table comes from immunoSEQ multiplex PCR, and its TCRdb copy is limited to in-frame clones, with some not included. The profile covers around 280,000 clones, with around 88% appearing a single time and approximately 2.2% taken by the ten largest. The sequencing sample was made of peripheral blood. These receptors came from a woman between 25 and 40 years old who had recovered from COVID-19.

The V call is TRBV18, the J call TRBJ1-1; D unresolved. Trimming removed 4 bases from V and 1 base from J, with 7 bases in between. There are 13 residues in the CDR3. The germline CDR1 and CDR2 sequences are KGHSH and LQKENI. In nucleotides, the CDR3 is TGTGCCAGCTCACAAGAACAGAACACTGAAGCTTTCTTT. Translated, it gives CASSQEQNTEAFF. The entire variable domain, with the rest obtained from reference TRBV18 and TRBJ1-1, is as follows: NAGVMQNPRHLVRRRGQEARLRCSPMKGHSHVYWYRQLPEEGLKFMVYLQKENIIDESGMPKERFSAEFPKEGPSILRIQQVVRGDSAAYFCASSQEQNTEAFFGQGTRLTVV.

The chain couples TRBV6-5 to TRBJ1-1, with 7 nucleotides matching TRBD1. Germline V gene sequence: CDR1 MNHEY, CDR2 SVGAGI. This CDR3 has 14 residues. The ends lost 8 bases at V and 4 bases at J; junction bases unmatched: 10. The CDR3 DNA reads TGTGCCAGCCGAGTAAAACAGGGGAGCACTGAAGCTTTCTTT. As protein: CASRVKQGSTEAFF.

The CDR3 sequence is CASSFQGRETQYF. The CDR3 coding sequence is TGTGCCAGCAGTTTCCAGGGTAGGGAGACCCAGTACTTC. The chain links TRBV27 to TRBJ2-5; D might be TRBD1 (5 bases). The CDR3 is 13 residues long. Germline lookup yields CDR1 MNHEY and CDR2 SMNVEV (reference sequence). The V gene lost 3 bases and the J gene lost 5 bases, with 10 bases spanning the gap.

This clone turned up a few times. The chain employs TRBV27 and TRBJ1-5; D remains unclear. The CDR3 contains 14 residues. V dropped 0 bases and J dropped 2 bases, with 5 bases sitting between them. CDR1 and CDR2 (germline): MNHEY, SMNVEV (reference sequence). DNA of the CDR3: TGTGCCAGCAGTTTATCACTGGGCAATCAGCCCCAGCATTTT. Amino acids: CASSLSLGNQPQHF.

The CDR3 region is CASSFASGSMGEQFF. Here the CDR3 DNA reads TGTGCCAGCAGCTTCGCTAGCGGGAGTATGGGTGAGCAGTTCTTC. The chain carries TRBV7-2 and TRBJ2-1; TRBD2 matches 10 bases. J lost 9 bases, V lost 3 bases, and 8 bases had no gene match. Germline CDR1 is SGHTA and CDR2 is FQGNSA. The CDR3 runs 15 residues. Full variable domain (missing parts from reference TRBV7-2 and TRBJ2-1): GAGVSQSPSNKVTEKGKDVELRCDPISGHTALYWYRQSLGQGLEFLIYFQGNSAPDKSGLPSDRFSAERTGGSVSTLTIQRTQQEDSAVYLCASSFASGSMGEQFFGPGTRLTVL.